This TCR beta chain appears in the sequencing data of a study of T cells in Graves' hyperthyroidism and ophthalmopathy. Study outcomes and limitations: Most expanded thyroid clonotypes above 0.001 also appeared in blood. It was a median about 6.5 months before onset that the model predicted ophthalmopathy.

This clonotype was seen repeatedly, ten times or more. The antigen is unknown. Exclusion criteria comprised uncontrolled infection, other autoimmune disease, pregnancy or lactation. V gave up 2 bases and J gave up 5 bases; unmatched junction bases: 5. Germline CDR1 reads SGHNT; CDR2 reads YENEEA. The length of the CDR3 is 15 residues. TCR beta CDR3 regions were amplified from RNA transcripts. HTBI primers were the set used in a first-round RT-PCR of the TCR CDR3. TCRdb fed the multiplex PCR reads into MiXCR, producing one record per CDR3 protein. The repertoire includes around 280,000 distinct CDR3 sequences, about 13% of them detected once, and roughly 8.2% sits in the top ten.

The sample comprised blood. The source of this sequence is a woman in her forties with Graves' hyperthyroidism. This chain connects TRBV11-3 to TRBJ2-1; 8 positions match TRBD2. This CDR3 is CASSLSGSLNNEQFF. The DNA for the CDR3 is TGTGCCAGCAGCTTAAGCGGGAGCTTGAACAATGAGCAGTTCTTC.